This is a list of T cell receptor beta chains from one sample in a study of blood T cell repertoires in COVID-19. The protocol was immunoSEQ multiplex PCR, while the TCRdb copy is restricted to in-frame clones and leaves out a portion. Among roughly 200,000 clones listed, roughly three quarters were seen once. The specimen was peripheral blood. Every receptor here comes from a woman of 80 years or more with COVID-19, enrolled during active disease. The CDR3 runs from the conserved cysteine through the conserved F or W. D genes are given only for firm matches. Part of the rows lack a size; the others show once, few, many or a class for expanded clones.

J gene	clone size	D gene	V gene	CDR3 protein	CDR3 DNA
TRBJ2-7	-	-	TRBV11-3	CASSFNEQYF	TGTGCCAGCAGCTTTAACGAGCAGTACTTC
TRBJ2-7	once	TRBD1	TRBV7-6	CASSLAGQGYEQYF	TGTGCCAGCAGCTTAGCGGGACAGGGCTACGAGCAGTACTTC
TRBJ2-1	-	-	TRBV28	CASSYYPRGTNEQFF	TGTGCCAGCAGTTACTACCCCCGCGGAACCAATGAGCAGTTCTTC
TRBJ2-7	-	TRBD2	TRBV6-6	CATRTSGSYEQYF	TGTGCCACCAGGACTAGCGGGAGTTACGAGCAGTACTTC
TRBJ2-7	-	TRBD2	TRBV7-8	CASSFMREGYEQYF	TGTGCCAGCAGCTTCATGCGGGAGGGTTACGAGCAGTACTTC
TRBJ2-7	-	TRBD1	TRBV7-2	CASSLQGAEQYF	TGTGCCAGCAGCTTACAGGGGGCCGAGCAGTACTTC
TRBJ1-6	-	TRBD1	TRBV7-3	CASSSGTENSPLHF	TGTGCCAGCAGCTCCGGGACAGAGAATTCACCCCTCCACTTT
TRBJ2-3	-	TRBD2	TRBV7-9	CASSLAAGGPDTQYF	TGTGCCAGCAGCTTAGCTGCGGGGGGCCCAGATACGCAGTATTTT
TRBJ1-5	-	-	TRBV3-1/TRBV3-2	CASSLAGTGDQPQHF	TGTGCCAGCAGCCTTGCGGGGACGGGGGATCAGCCCCAGCATTTT
TRBJ2-1	-	-	TRBV5-1	CASSLEAGSEQFF	TGCGCCAGCAGCTTGGAGGCGGGAAGTGAGCAGTTCTTC
TRBJ2-7	few	TRBD2	TRBV3-1/TRBV3-2	CASSQDRTSGRGQYF	TGTGCCAGCAGCCAAGACCGGACTAGCGGGAGGGGGCAGTACTTC
TRBJ2-7	-	-	TRBV9	CASSPRIGDEQYF	TGTGCCAGCAGCCCACGTATAGGGGACGAGCAGTACTTC
TRBJ1-2	-	-	TRBV9	CASRSGGAPGGYTF	TGTGCCAGCAGGAGTGGAGGAGCTCCTGGGGGCTACACCTTC
TRBJ1-6	-	-	TRBV5-1	CASSLGPQAYNSPLHF	TGCGCCAGCAGCTTGGGTCCGCAGGCCTATAATTCACCCCTCCACTTT
TRBJ2-5	-	TRBD1	TRBV12-5	CASGLETGSAQYF	TGTGCTAGTGGTTTGGAGACAGGGTCGGCCCAGTACTTC
TRBJ1-1	few	TRBD1	TRBV18	CASSPRTGDAFF	TGTGCCAGCTCACCACGGACAGGGGATGCTTTCTTT
TRBJ2-3	-	TRBD2	TRBV5-1	CASSLGLAGEGTDTQYF	TGCGCCAGCAGCTTGGGACTAGCGGGAGAAGGCACAGATACGCAGTATTTT
TRBJ2-1	few	-	TRBV7-2	CASSLAPSGNEQFF	TGTGCCAGCAGCTTAGCCCCGTCAGGGAATGAGCAGTTCTTC
TRBJ2-1	-	TRBD2	TRBV11-3	CASSLRLAENEQFF	TGTGCCAGCAGCTTAAGGCTAGCGGAAAATGAGCAGTTCTTC
TRBJ1-1	-	-	TRBV11-2	CASSLQGKTEAFF	TGTGCCAGCAGCCTACAGGGTAAAACTGAAGCTTTCTTT
TRBJ2-5	-	TRBD2	TRBV7-2	CASSGHGGEQETQYF	TGTGCCAGCAGCGGCCATGGGGGGGAGCAAGAGACCCAGTACTTC
TRBJ1-3	-	-	TRBV18	CASSPGRGSGNTIYF	TGTGCCAGCTCTCCGGGTAGGGGAAGCGGAAACACCATATATTTT
TRBJ1-2	few	-	TRBV7-8	CASSLGGGYGYTF	TGTGCCAGCAGCTTAGGCGGGGGATATGGCTACACCTTC
TRBJ1-1	-	-	TRBV5-1	CASSVTANTEAFF	TGCGCCAGCAGTGTGACAGCTAACACTGAAGCTTTCTTT
TRBJ1-1	-	-	TRBV5-1	CASSLGPRGLNTEAFF	TGCGCCAGCAGCTTGGGCCCCAGGGGCCTGAACACTGAAGCTTTCTTT
TRBJ1-2	-	-	TRBV4-2	CASSQDNIEEYGYTF	TGTGCCAGCAGCCAAGATAATATAGAGGAGTATGGCTACACCTTC
TRBJ2-1	-	-	TRBV7-9	CASSLDWGRGPYNEQFF	TGTGCCAGCAGCTTAGATTGGGGCAGGGGTCCCTACAATGAGCAGTTCTTC
TRBJ2-2	-	TRBD1	TRBV11-3	CASSLDPDRVVTGELFF	TGTGCCAGCAGCTTAGATCCGGACAGGGTGGTTACCGGGGAGCTGTTTTTT
TRBJ2-3	-	TRBD1	TRBV29-1	CSVELTGDLRDTQYF	TGCAGCGTTGAATTAACAGGGGATTTAAGAGATACGCAGTATTTT
TRBJ2-7	-	-	TRBV11-3	CASSSLLTSSETYEQYF	TGTGCCAGCAGCTCCCTTCTAACTAGTAGTGAAACCTACGAGCAGTACTTC
TRBJ2-7	few	-	TRBV7-9	CASSPRDTSYEQYF	TGTGCCAGCAGCCCCCGGGACACGTCCTACGAGCAGTACTTC
TRBJ1-4	-	TRBD1	TRBV7-2	CASSYVGTGGEKLFF	TGTGCCAGCAGCTACGTTGGGACAGGGGGGGAAAAACTGTTTTTT
TRBJ1-1	-	TRBD1	TRBV11-3	CASSRPGTVNTEAFF	TGTGCCAGCAGCCGCCCAGGGACAGTGAACACTGAAGCTTTCTTT
TRBJ2-7	-	-	TRBV27	CASSLMRGGPYEQYF	TGTGCCAGCAGTTTAATGAGGGGGGGTCCCTACGAGCAGTACTTC
TRBJ1-6	-	-	TRBV2	CASSELGGAADSPLHF	TGTGCCAGCAGTGAACTGGGAGGGGCGGCGGATTCACCCCTCCACTTT
TRBJ1-6	-	TRBD1	TRBV27	CASRDRARGTLHF	TGTGCCAGCAGGGACAGGGCCAGGGGAACCCTCCACTTT
TRBJ2-5	-	-	TRBV4-1	CASSQDLTSAGQETQYF	TGCGCCAGCAGCCAAGATCTTACCAGCGCTGGCCAAGAGACCCAGTACTTC
TRBJ2-7	few	TRBD1	TRBV28	CASRTTGTGDLEQYF	TGTGCCAGCAGGACGACCGGGACAGGCGATCTCGAGCAGTACTTC
TRBJ2-1	-	-	TRBV10-3	CAIRWEVSYNEQFF	TGTGCCATCAGATGGGAGGTATCCTACAATGAGCAGTTCTTC
TRBJ2-7	-	-	TRBV6-5	CASSPSTVTYEQYF	TGTGCCAGCAGTCCCTCGACAGTGACCTACGAGCAGTACTTC
TRBJ2-1	-	-	TRBV18	CASSPRTDNEQFF	TGTGCCAGCTCACCACGGACTGACAATGAGCAGTTCTTC
TRBJ2-1	-	-	TRBV10-3	CAISERQGSNEQFF	TGTGCCATCAGTGAAAGGCAGGGTAGCAATGAGCAGTTCTTC
TRBJ1-2	-	-	TRBV28	CASSFPGANYGYTF	TGTGCCAGCAGTTTTCCGGGGGCTAACTATGGCTACACCTTC
TRBJ2-3	-	-	TRBV7-9	CATRGTSTDTQYF	TGTGCCACGCGGGGAACAAGCACAGATACGCAGTATTTT
TRBJ1-5	-	-	TRBV7-2	CASSLVAGLNQPQHF	TGTGCCAGCAGCTTAGTGGCAGGGCTCAATCAGCCCCAGCATTTT
TRBJ2-7	-	-	TRBV19	CARTESSYEQYF	TGTGCCAGGACGGAGAGCTCCTACGAGCAGTACTTC
TRBJ1-3	-	TRBD1	TRBV18	CASSPRQGASGNTIYF	TGTGCCAGCTCACCGCGACAGGGGGCCTCTGGAAACACCATATATTTT
TRBJ2-3	-	-	TRBV19	CASSKDLSTDTQYF	TGTGCCAGTAGTAAAGACCTTAGCACAGATACGCAGTATTTT
TRBJ1-3	-	TRBD1	TRBV5-3	CARSSLRGGFSGNTIYF	TGTGCCAGAAGCTCCCTGAGAGGGGGCTTTTCTGGAAACACCATATATTTT
TRBJ2-3	-	TRBD2	TRBV3-1/TRBV3-2	CASSAVGLAGVDTQYF	TGTGCCAGCAGCGCGGTCGGGCTAGCGGGAGTAGATACGCAGTATTTT
TRBJ1-2	-	TRBD1	TRBV4-3	CASSQDGTGTYGYTF	TGCGCCAGCAGCCAAGACGGGACAGGGACCTATGGCTACACCTTC
TRBJ1-5	-	TRBD1	TRBV19	CASSIGQGYQPQHF	TGTGCCAGTAGTATAGGACAGGGGTATCAGCCCCAGCATTTT
TRBJ2-7	-	-	TRBV7-9	CASTEGQSYEQYF	TGTGCCAGCACCGAAGGACAGTCCTACGAGCAGTACTTC
TRBJ1-2	-	-	TRBV6-6	CASSYAQGGYGYTF	TGTGCCAGCAGTTACGCGCAGGGCGGCTATGGCTACACCTTC
TRBJ2-1	-	-	TRBV18	CASSPKAGRNYNEQFF	TGTGCCAGCTCACCGAAAGCGGGTCGAAATTACAATGAGCAGTTCTTC